This TCR beta chain was identified during a study of graft-versus-host responses after intestinal transplantation. Background on the study: All of the recipients had induction that used anti-thymocyte globulin, then tacrolimus and steroids for around three years.

Whole-study findings and limits: Allografts of one patient group, those with graft-donor T cell macrochimerism, had high graft-versus-host to host-versus-graft clonal ratios. GvH clones appeared in recipient marrow, some first in ileum or blood.

Concerning this clone itself: The antigen remains unidentified.

The germline CDR1 and CDR2 sequences are SGHRS and YFSETQ. The CDR3 has 14 residues. With 7 bases clipped from V and 4 bases from J, the junction kept 6 bases outside the gene matches. Libraries were prepared by immunoSEQ multiplex PCR; TCRdb keeps only in-frame clonotypes and omits some of them. Here the sample spans some 110,000 clones, 90% being singletons. The origin of this receptor is a human donor who received an intestinal transplant. The sequencing here drew on unstimulated CD4+ T cells sorted from spleen or lymph node cells, taken before intestinal transplant. The V gene is TRBV5-1, the J gene TRBJ2-5, with 11 bases matching TRBD2. The CDR3 sequence is CASATTSGTETQYF. The CDR3 DNA follows: TGCGCCAGCGCGACGACTAGCGGGACAGAGACCCAGTACTTC.